A single sample is the source of the 4 T cell receptor beta chains below, sequenced in a study of cytomegalovirus exposure and HLA in healthy donors. In the PCR, 60 Vbeta and 13 Jbeta primers were used. TCRdb's copy holds only in-frame clones and misses some; the assay was immunoSEQ multiplex PCR. The listing contains 150,000 to 200,000 clones. The specimen was PBMCs. The source is a woman under 30 in good health and CMV-seropositive.

The chain couples TRBV5-8 to TRBJ2-3, with TRBD1 matching 10 bases. In germline, CDR1 is SGHTS, CDR2 YDEGEE. CDR3 length: 13 residues. V was pared by 4 bases and J by 7 bases, with 3 bases of the junction left unmatched. The CDR3 sequence: CASSVTGGHTQYF. In nucleotides, the CDR3 is TGTGCCAGCAGCGTGACAGGGGGCCATACGCAGTATTTT.

The J gene is TRBJ1-5, the V gene TRBV28; 9 bases align to TRBD1. Germline trimming cut 3 bases from V and 2 bases from J; bases unmatched to any gene: 2. The CDR3 covers 15 residues. Germline-derived CDR1 and CDR2 are MDHEN and SYDVKM. The CDR3 region is CASSFGDRGNQPQHF. The CDR3 nucleotides read TGTGCCAGCAGTTTCGGGGACAGGGGCAATCAGCCCCAGCATTTT.

The CDR3 bases are TGTGCCAGCAGACCGGACAGGGCGGCCAATGAGCAGTTCTTC. Amino acid sequence: CASRPDRAANEQFF. The V and J genes are TRBV2 and TRBJ2-1, with TRBD1 identical over 8 bases. The length of the CDR3 is 14 residues. In germline, CDR1 is SNHLY, CDR2 FYNNEI. Unmatched junction bases numbered 7, after V lost 6 bases and J lost 6 bases.

V and J are TRBV30 and TRBJ1-5; TRBD1 might be the D (5 bases). CDR3 length: 14 amino acids. The V end was cut by 0 bases, the J end by 6 bases, with 12 bases between. The germline gives CDR1 GTSNPN, CDR2 SVGIG (reference sequence). The CDR3, as DNA: TGTGCCTGGAGTGTACTCGGGGGGACTCAGCCCCAGCATTTT. Protein sequence: CAWSVLGGTQPQHF. The variable domain in full, completed from reference TRBV30 and TRBJ1-5, reads SQTIHQWPATLVQPVGSPLSLECTVEGTSNPNLYWYRQAAGRGLQLLFYSVGIGQISSEVPQNLSASRPQDRQFILSSKKLLLSDSGFYLCAWSVLGGTQPQHFGDGTRLSIL.